Following are 32 T cell receptor beta chains from one sample sequenced in a study of cytomegalovirus exposure and HLA in healthy donors. Primers: 60 Vbeta forward and 13 Jbeta reverse. This table comes from immunoSEQ multiplex PCR, and its TCRdb copy is limited to in-frame clones, with some not included. The table lists under 200,000 clones, roughly 79% of them singletons, with 3% to 3.5% in the top ten. What was sequenced was PBMCs. All receptors come from a woman aged 45 to 65 in good health and CMV-seropositive.

A note on this clone: Other DNA sequences in this specimen translate into the identical CDR3. The CDR3 DNA reads as TGTGCCAGCAGTCCCGGGACAGGGAGATACGAGCAGTACTTC. Translating it yields CASSPGTGRYEQYF. V and J are TRBV6-5 and TRBJ2-7; 9 nucleotides line up with TRBD1. V dropped 5 bases and J dropped 4; count of bases not matched to a gene: 6. Germline V gives CDR1 MNHEY, CDR2 SVGAGI. The CDR3 is 14 amino acids.

This chain uses TRBV5-1 with TRBJ2-6, with 10 bases lining up with TRBD2. V gave up 4 bases and J gave up 0 bases; unmatched junction bases: 4. CDR3 size: 17 residues. Per germline, CDR1 SGHRS and CDR2 YFSETQ. As DNA, the CDR3 is TGCGCCAGCAGCCGGACTAGCGGTACCTCTGGGGCCAACGTCCTGACTTTC. It codes for CASSRTSGTSGANVLTF.

The chain employs TRBV6-1 and TRBJ2-1, with a possible D match to TRBD1 (5 bases). Trimming took 5 bases from V and 1 from J, leaving 12 bases between them. The germline gives CDR1 MNHNS, CDR2 SASEGT. The CDR3 sequence is 15 residues long. CDR3 region: CASSKQGRSYNEQFF. In DNA form, the CDR3 reads TGTGCCAGCAGTAAGCAGGGTAGATCCTACAATGAGCAGTTCTTC.

This clone appeared a single time. The chain combines TRBV2 with TRBJ1-4, with TRBD1 identical over 7 bases. V was clipped by 1 base and J by 7 bases; unmatched bases: 12. Germline V gene data show CDR1 as SNHLY and CDR2 as FYNNEI. The CDR3 consists of 17 residues. The CDR3 sequence: CASSEGTGPRRGEKLFF. Here the CDR3 DNA reads TGTGCCAGCAGTGAAGGGACAGGACCTCGGCGGGGTGAAAAACTGTTTTTT.

This clone has just a few counts. Different DNA sequences within this sample yield the same CDR3. The CDR3 DNA is TGTGCCAGCAGCTTTGGACTAGCGGAGCCCTACGAGCAGTACTTC. It translates to CASSFGLAEPYEQYF. The chain is built from TRBV9 and TRBJ2-7; 10 bases fit TRBD2. With V trimmed by 4 bases and J by 2 bases, 6 bases remained unmatched. The CDR3 is made up of 15 amino acids. The germline V gene has CDR1 SGDLS and CDR2 YYNGEE.

V usage is TRBV7-9 and J usage is TRBJ2-7, with D perhaps matching TRBD1 (6 bases). V was clipped by 7 bases and J by 3 bases, with 16 bases between them. The CDR3 is made up of 14 amino acids. Germline CDR1 is SEHNR and CDR2 is FQNEAQ (reference sequence). The CDR3 loop is CASTPTGGSYEQYF. DNA for the CDR3: TGTGCCAGCACCCCGACAGGTGGTAGCTACGAGCAGTACTTC.

The V call is TRBV21-1, the J call TRBJ1-2. TRBV21-1 is a recognized pseudogene. This CDR3 contains 11 residues. The DNA of the CDR3 is TGTACGGAGGGGCTTTGCTATGGCTACACCTTC. Translated, it gives CTEGLCYGYTF.

V and J are TRBV4-1 and TRBJ2-7; 7 bases line up with TRBD2. Germline V CDR1 and CDR2: MGHRA, YSYEKL. The CDR3 has 15 amino acids. The V gene end was trimmed by 4 bases and the J gene end by 0 bases; junction bases not matched to a gene: 6. DNA for the CDR3: TGCGCCAGCAGCCTCCCTTCGGGGGGCTCCTACGAGCAGTACTTC. Amino acid sequence: CASSLPSGGSYEQYF.

The chain recombines TRBV19 with TRBJ2-1, with 8 bases that match TRBD1. The CDR3 length is 15 residues. V dropped 5 bases and J dropped 10; count of bases not matched to a gene: 13. In germline, CDR1 is LNHDA, CDR2 SQIVND (reference sequence). CDR3 nucleotide sequence: TGTGCCAGTAGTCGAGGGACAGGCGGTGGAGGGGAGCAGTTCTTC. Amino acid sequence: CASSRGTGGGGEQFF.

The chain combines TRBV2 with TRBJ2-5, with 10 bases fitting TRBD2. There are 15 residues in the CDR3. Trimming removed 4 bases from V and 5 bases from J; junction bases left unmatched: 7. The germline V gene has CDR1 SNHLY and CDR2 FYNNEI. DNA for the CDR3: TGTGCCAGCAGTGGCCACACTAGCGGGGCCGAGACCCAGTACTTC. Translated: CASSGHTSGAETQYF.

This clone came up a few times. The CDR3, as DNA: TGTGCCAGCAGCCTTGTGGGACAGTCCTACGAGCAGTACTTC. Translated, it gives CASSLVGQSYEQYF. The chain is built from TRBV9 and TRBJ2-7, with 7 positions matching TRBD1. This CDR3 is 14 amino acids long. Per germline, CDR1 SGDLS and CDR2 YYNGEE. After removal of 4 bases from V and 1 base from J, the junction contained 5 bases not matched to a gene.

The chain employs TRBV29-1 and TRBJ2-1, with 14 bases fitting TRBD2. In germline, CDR1 is SQVTM, CDR2 ANQGSEA. This CDR3 spans 16 amino acids. V was pared by 5 bases and J by 2 bases, with 5 bases of the junction left unmatched. In DNA, the CDR3 is TGCAGCGTTACCGGACTAGCGGGGGGTACCTACAATGAGCAGTTCTTC. It specifies CSVTGLAGGTYNEQFF.

The V call is TRBV7-3, the J call TRBJ1-1, with 10 bases aligning to TRBD1. The CDR3 length is 15 residues. Germline V lookup: CDR1 SGHTA, CDR2 FQGTGA. V gave up 5 bases and J gave up 0 bases; unmatched junction bases: 3. CDR3 region: CASSKDRGLNTEAFF. The CDR3 DNA is TGTGCCAGCAGCAAGGACAGGGGGTTGAACACTGAAGCTTTCTTT.

Turning to this clone: At one end the junction does not follow the germline gene, possibly because of a read error. This sequence joins TRBV7-7 and TRBJ1-3; tentative D call: TRBD1 (5 bases). Germline CDR1 and CDR2: SSHAT and FNYEAQ (reference sequence). This CDR3 comprises 15 residues. The CDR3 DNA sequence: TGTGCTAGCAGCTTATCGGCGGGGGCTGGAAACACCATATATTTT. Its translation is CASSLSAGAGNTIYF.

The chain joins TRBV30 to TRBJ2-5; 9 bases are a match to TRBD1. CDR1 is GTSNPN and CDR2 is SVGIG in the germline V gene (reference sequence). V was pared by 3 bases and J by 2 bases, with 7 bases of the junction left unmatched. CDR3 length: 15 amino acids. The CDR3 reads CAWRERGQGQETQYF. The CDR3 DNA follows: TGTGCCTGGAGGGAAAGGGGACAGGGACAAGAGACCCAGTACTTC.

The J gene is TRBJ2-1, the V gene TRBV30, with TRBD1 as a possible D gene (5 bases). CDR3 length: 14 amino acids. Trimming stripped 2 bases from V and 7 bases from J, with 15 bases between. In germline, CDR1 is GTSNPN, CDR2 SVGIG (reference sequence). The CDR3 DNA reads TGTGCCTGGAGTCAAGGGGCCCACTTAAATGAGCAGTTCTTC. Protein product: CAWSQGAHLNEQFF.

Details on this clone: Distinct nucleotide sequences in the sample also encode this CDR3. The chain has TRBV29-1 and TRBJ1-1, with 9 bases fitting TRBD1. The V segment lost 7 bases and the J segment 1 base; nucleotides outside the gene matches: 4. CDR3 length equals 13 residues. Germline V CDR1 and CDR2: SQVTM, ANQGSEA. The CDR3 DNA sequence: TGCAGCGCTCAGACAGGGGGGAACACTGAAGCTTTCTTT. Protein: CSAQTGGNTEAFF.

This clone is a singleton in its sample. Other DNA variants within this sample encode the same CDR3. This chain links TRBV28 with TRBJ2-7, with a possible D match to TRBD1 (6 bases). The CDR3 sequence is 14 residues long. V was trimmed by 7 bases and J by 0 bases, leaving 13 bases between them. Germline V gene lookup returns CDR1 MDHEN and CDR2 SYDVKM. The CDR3 is CASISGQSSYEQYF. The CDR3 nucleotides are TGTGCCAGCATAAGCGGACAGAGCTCCTACGAGCAGTACTTC.

This clone occurred a few times. The rearrangement uses TRBV13 and TRBJ1-1; weak D call: TRBD1 (5 bases). The CDR3 consists of 14 residues. V lost 0 bases, J lost 3 bases, and 8 bases lay in between. Germline V gene sequence: CDR1 PRHDT, CDR2 FYEKMQ (reference sequence). Here the CDR3 reads CASSLGGRDTEAFF. In DNA, the CDR3 is TGTGCCAGCAGCTTAGGTGGCAGGGACACTGAAGCTTTCTTT.

The chain carries TRBV21-1 and TRBJ2-1; the D segment call TRBD1 is taken from the table without a DNA check. TRBV21-1 is flagged as a pseudogene. This CDR3 contains 16 residues. CDR3 loop: CASSNIGTGPYNEQFF. For the CDR3, the DNA is TGTGCCAGCAGCAACATCGGGACAGGGCCTTACAATGAGCAGTTCTTC.

V gene TRBV6-4 combines with J gene TRBJ1-1, with D perhaps TRBD1 (6 bases). The CDR3 totals 14 residues. CDR1 MRHNA and CDR2 SNTAGT come from the germline V gene. The V gene lost 6 bases and the J gene lost 4 bases, with 15 bases spanning the gap. The DNA for the CDR3 is TGTGCCAGCAGCGCCTCCCAGGGGAGCACTGAAGCTTTCTTT. Translating it yields CASSASQGSTEAFF.

This chain joins TRBV2 and TRBJ2-7; TRBD1 aligns across 9 bases. Germline CDR1 reads SNHLY; CDR2 reads FYNNEI. After removal of 1 base from V and 4 bases from J, the junction contained 5 bases not matched to a gene. This CDR3 contains 15 residues. The CDR3 nucleotides are TGTGCCAGCAGTGAAGGACCGGGACAGGGTTACGAGCAGTACTTC. It codes for CASSEGPGQGYEQYF.

V and J are TRBV19 and TRBJ1-1; 10 nucleotides agree with TRBD1. The CDR3 covers 14 residues. V lost 4 bases and J lost 4; bases outside the gene matches: 3. Germline loops: CDR1 LNHDA, CDR2 SQIVND (reference sequence). In nucleotides, the CDR3 is TGTGCCAGTAGTACGGGACAGGGGACCACTGAAGCTTTCTTT. Protein product: CASSTGQGTTEAFF.

This clone was seen once. V and J are TRBV5-6 and TRBJ2-7, with 8 bases fitting TRBD2. Trimming removed 3 bases from V and 4 bases from J; junction bases left unmatched: 12. Looked up from germline, CDR1 is SGHDT and CDR2 is YYEEEE. The CDR3 consists of 16 residues. The CDR3, as DNA: TGTGCCAGCAGCTACGAGGGGGTAGCGGGAATATACGAGCAGTACTTC. Amino acid sequence: CASSYEGVAGIYEQYF.

This clone was recorded once. The chain links TRBV6-5 to TRBJ1-2; D remains unclear. The V gene's germline CDR1 is MNHEY and CDR2 SVGAGI. CDR3 size: 12 residues. Trimming took 4 bases from V and 8 from J, leaving 11 bases between them. CDR3 amino acids: CASSLEGSGYTF. CDR3 coding DNA: TGTGCCAGCAGTTTGGAGGGATCCGGCTACACCTTC.

This rearrangement joins TRBV5-1 to TRBJ1-1, with 7 positions matching TRBD1. CDR1 and CDR2 (germline): SGHRS, YFSETQ. CDR3 length: 13 amino acids. V lost 2 bases, J lost 8 bases, and 6 bases stayed unmatched. The CDR3 coding sequence is TGCGCCAGCAGCTTACCACCGGGACAGGAAGCTTTCTTT. Its translation is CASSLPPGQEAFF.

The chain links TRBV28 to TRBJ1-2; 7 nucleotides align to TRBD1. Germline V gene lookup returns CDR1 MDHEN and CDR2 SYDVKM. Trimming cost V 5 bases and J 8 bases; bases outside gene matches: 11. The CDR3 contains 14 residues. The DNA of the CDR3 is TGTGCCAGCAGTCCCCCGATAGGGGGCAACGGCTACACCTTC. As protein: CASSPPIGGNGYTF.

The rearrangement joins TRBV27 to TRBJ1-2, with TRBD1 matching over 7 bases. Germline trimming cut 3 bases from V and 7 bases from J; bases unmatched to any gene: 11. The CDR3 consists of 15 residues. The germline CDR1 and CDR2 sequences are MNHEY and SMNVEV (reference sequence). CDR3 protein: CASSLTKTGSAGYTF. CDR3 bases: TGTGCCAGCAGTTTGACCAAGACAGGGTCCGCTGGCTACACCTTC.

The chain carries TRBV5-6 and TRBJ2-5; D not resolved. Trimming shortened V by 1 base and J by 5 bases, and 15 bases separated the two germline ends. Germline loops: CDR1 SGHDT, CDR2 YYEEEE. The CDR3 spans 15 residues. In nucleotides, the CDR3 is TGTGCCAGCAGCTTGCAATCTACTCGTGGTGAGACCCAGTACTTC. The encoded protein is CASSLQSTRGETQYF.

The rearrangement joins TRBV5-6 to TRBJ1-2; a possible D gene is TRBD1 (5 bases). Trimming stripped 4 bases from V and 0 bases from J, with 16 bases between. CDR3 size: 16 residues. Germline lookup yields CDR1 SGHDT and CDR2 YYEEEE. The CDR3 loop reads CASSRGRGNSNYGYTF. The CDR3 DNA reads TGTGCCAGCAGCCGCGGACGGGGGAATTCTAACTATGGCTACACCTTC.

The chain employs TRBV7-2 and TRBJ2-5, with TRBD2 matching over 9 bases. The end of the DNA aligns better with TRBJ2-7, so the J call may be wrong. This CDR3 has 15 residues. In germline, CDR1 is SGHTA, CDR2 FQGNSA. CDR3 in amino acids: CASSPTSGSSYEQYF. As DNA, the CDR3 is TGTGCCAGCAGCCCGACTAGCGGCAGCTCCTACGAGCAGTACTTC.

The rearrangement joins TRBV11-3 to TRBJ2-1; D may be TRBD1 (5 bases). CDR1 is SGHNT, CDR2 YENEEA, per germline. The ends were cut back, 1 base at V and 0 bases at J, with 7 bases in the middle. The CDR3 is 15 residues long. The CDR3 region is CASSLGTTSYNEQFF. The CDR3 bases are TGTGCCAGCAGCTTAGGGACAACCTCCTACAATGAGCAGTTCTTC. The full variable domain, with the rest looked up from reference TRBV11-3 and TRBJ2-1, is EAGVVQSPRYKIIEKKQPVAFWCNPISGHNTLYWYLQNLGQGPELLIRYENEEAVDDSQLPKDRFSAERLKGVDSTLKIQPAELGDSAVYLCASSLGTTSYNEQFFGPGTRLTVL.